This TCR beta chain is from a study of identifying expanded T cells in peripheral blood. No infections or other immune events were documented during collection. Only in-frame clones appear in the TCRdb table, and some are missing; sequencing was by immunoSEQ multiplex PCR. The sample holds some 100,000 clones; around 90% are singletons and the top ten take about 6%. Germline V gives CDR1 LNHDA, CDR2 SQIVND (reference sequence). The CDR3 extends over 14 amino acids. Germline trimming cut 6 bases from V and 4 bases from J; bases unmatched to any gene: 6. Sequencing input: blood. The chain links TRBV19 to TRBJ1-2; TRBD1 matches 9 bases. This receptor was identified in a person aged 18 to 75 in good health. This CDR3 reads CASSWAGQGYGYTF. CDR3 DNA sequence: TGTGCCAGTAGCTGGGCGGGACAGGGCTATGGCTACACCTTC. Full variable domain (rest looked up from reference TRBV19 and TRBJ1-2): DGGITQSPKYLFRKEGQNVTLSCEQNLNHDAMYWYRQDPGQGLRLIYYSQIVNDFQKGDIAEGYSVSREKKESFPLTVTSAQKNPTAFYLCASSWAGQGYGYTFGSGTRLTVV.